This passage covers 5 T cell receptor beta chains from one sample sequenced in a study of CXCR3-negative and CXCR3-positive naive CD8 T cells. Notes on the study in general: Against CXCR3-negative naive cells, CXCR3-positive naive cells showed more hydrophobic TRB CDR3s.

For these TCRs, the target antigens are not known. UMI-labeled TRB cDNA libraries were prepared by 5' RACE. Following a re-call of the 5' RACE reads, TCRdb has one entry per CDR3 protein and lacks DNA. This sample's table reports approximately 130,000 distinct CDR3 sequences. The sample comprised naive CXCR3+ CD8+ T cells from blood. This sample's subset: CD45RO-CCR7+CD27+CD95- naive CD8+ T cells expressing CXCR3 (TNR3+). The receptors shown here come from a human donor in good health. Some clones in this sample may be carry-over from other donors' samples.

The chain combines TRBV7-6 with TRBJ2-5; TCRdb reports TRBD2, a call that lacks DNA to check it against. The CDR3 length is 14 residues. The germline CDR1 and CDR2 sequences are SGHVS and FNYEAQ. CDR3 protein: CASSLGLAEETQYF.

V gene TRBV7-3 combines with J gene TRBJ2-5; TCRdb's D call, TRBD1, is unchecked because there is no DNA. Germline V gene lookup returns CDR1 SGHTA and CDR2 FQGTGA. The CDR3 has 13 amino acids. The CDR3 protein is CASSLNSAGAQYF. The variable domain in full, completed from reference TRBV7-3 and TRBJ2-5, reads GAGVSQTPSNKVTEKGKYVELRCDPISGHTALYWYRQSLGQGPEFLIYFQGTGAADDSGLPNDRFFAVRPEGSVSTLKIQRTERGDSAVYLCASSLNSAGAQYFGPGTRLLVL.

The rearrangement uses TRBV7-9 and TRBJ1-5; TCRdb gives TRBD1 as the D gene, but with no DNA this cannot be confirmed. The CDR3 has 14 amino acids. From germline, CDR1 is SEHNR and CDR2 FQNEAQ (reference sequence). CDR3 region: CASSYGGIRQPQHF.

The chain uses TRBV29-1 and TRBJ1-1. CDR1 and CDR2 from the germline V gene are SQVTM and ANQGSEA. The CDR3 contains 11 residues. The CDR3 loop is CSVEVDTEAFF.

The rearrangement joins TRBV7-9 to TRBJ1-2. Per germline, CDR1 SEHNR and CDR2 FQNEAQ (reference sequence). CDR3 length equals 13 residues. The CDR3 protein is CASSSSKLYGYTF.